Listed here are 21 T cell receptor beta chains from one sample, sequenced in a study of vaccination effects on CD4 cells after COVID-19. Sequencing followed a ViraFEST assay step that expanded antigen-specific CD4+ T cells with viral peptide pools. Researchers isolated CD4+ T cells once approximately eleven days of culture had elapsed. Profiled with immunoSEQ multiplex PCR; TCRdb holds only in-frame clones, not every one. Here the sample spans 14,000 or so clones, 76% being singletons. What these receptors recognize is not known. Source: CD4+ T cells from PBMCs cultured with HCoV-229E spike peptides, taken before COVID-19 vaccination. The receptors come from a human donor who received a COVID-19 vaccine.

This clone was counted between two and nine times. Other DNA sequences in this sample translate to the same CDR3. This chain links TRBV6-5 with TRBJ1-2, with 9 bases that match TRBD1. Trimming removed 4 bases from V and 5 bases from J; junction bases left unmatched: 2. This CDR3 spans 13 amino acids. The germline V gene encodes CDR1 MNHEY and CDR2 SVGAGI. In DNA, the CDR3 is TGTGCCAGCAGTTCCGGACAGGGGTATGGCTACACCTTC. Translation: CASSSGQGYGYTF.

The genes are TRBV5-1 and TRBJ2-7, with 7 bases matching TRBD1. J gave up 3 bases and V 0 bases, and 3 bases lay outside the gene matches. CDR1 SGHRS and CDR2 YFSETQ come from the germline V gene. The CDR3 contains 14 residues. CDR3: CASSLGGGGYEQYF. The CDR3 DNA reads as TGCGCCAGCAGCTTGGGAGGGGGCGGCTACGAGCAGTACTTC.

The CDR3 DNA follows: TGTGCCAGCTATTCTTCTAGCGGGACAAACACCGGGGAGCTGTTTTTT. The encoded protein is CASYSSSGTNTGELFF. The rearrangement links TRBV2 to TRBJ2-2, with 9 bases matching TRBD2. The V and J ends lost 8 bases and 2 bases, in that order; junction bases with no gene match: 9. The CDR3 consists of 16 residues. Germline loops: CDR1 SNHLY, CDR2 FYNNEI.

The rearrangement uses TRBV18 and TRBJ1-6; maybe TRBD1 (5 bases). V lost 3 bases and J lost 9, with 18 bases in between. Germline values: CDR1 KGHSH, CDR2 LQKENI. This CDR3 contains 16 residues. The CDR3 DNA is TGTGCCAGCTCACCCCAAGGACTGGGGGTTCTTTCACCCCTCCACTTT. Translating gives CASSPQGLGVLSPLHF.

This clone was counted a single time. The chain has TRBV9 and TRBJ2-2, with D possibly TRBD1 on 5 matching bases. Germline V gene lookup returns CDR1 SGDLS and CDR2 YYNGEE. The CDR3 covers 13 residues. V dropped 0 bases and J dropped 7 bases, with 7 bases sitting between them. This CDR3 is CASSVDRFGELFF. The CDR3 DNA reads TGTGCCAGCAGCGTAGACAGGTTCGGGGAGCTGTTTTTT.

The chain uses TRBV7-9 and TRBJ1-1; tentative D call: TRBD1 (5 bases). Germline CDR1 reads SEHNR; CDR2 reads FQNEAQ (reference sequence). This CDR3 contains 13 residues. V lost 0 bases to trimming and J lost 4 bases, with 6 bases between them. Here the CDR3 DNA reads TGTGCCAGCAGCTTAGCCAGGGCCACTGAAGCTTTCTTT. This gives the protein CASSLARATEAFF.

The chain carries TRBV29-1 and TRBJ2-7; the D is unclear. V gave up 6 bases and J gave up 0 bases, with 12 bases separating them. The germline CDR1 and CDR2 sequences are SQVTM and ANQGSEA. The CDR3 runs to 13 residues. The CDR3 nucleotides are TGCAGCGTAGCCCCACGGAACTCCTACGAGCAGTACTTC. Encoded protein: CSVAPRNSYEQYF.

J is TRBJ2-7 and V is TRBV6-5; 8 bases align to TRBD1. The CDR3 covers 15 residues. After removal of 8 bases from V and 3 bases from J, the junction contained 12 bases not matched to a gene. Germline loops: CDR1 MNHEY, CDR2 SVGAGI. CDR3 loop: CASHDPGQDHYEQYF. CDR3 sequence (DNA): TGTGCCAGCCATGACCCGGGACAGGACCACTACGAGCAGTACTTC.

DNA of the CDR3: TGTGCCAGCAGTTACTCGATGGACCCCGAGGACTATAACACCGGGGAGCTGTTTTTT. Protein: CASSYSMDPEDYNTGELFF. The chain combines TRBV6-2 or TRBV6-3 with TRBJ2-2, with D maybe TRBD2 (6 bases). Looked up from germline, CDR1 is MNHEY and CDR2 is SVGEGT. The V gene lost 0 bases and the J gene lost 2 bases, with 19 bases spanning the gap. CDR3 length equals 19 residues.

This chain uses TRBV13 with TRBJ2-1, with unresolved D. Germline-derived CDR1 and CDR2 are PRHDT and FYEKMQ (reference sequence). CDR3 size: 15 residues. V shed 3 bases and J shed 5 bases, with 14 bases lying between them. The CDR3 coding sequence is TGTGCCAGCAGCTTTTTGTCAGGAGCCCACAATGAGCAGTTCTTC. Its protein product is CASSFLSGAHNEQFF.

The chain recombines TRBV5-6 with TRBJ1-2; maybe TRBD1 (6 bases). With 1 base removed from V and 8 bases from J, the gap between germline ends came to 15 bases. This CDR3 is 14 amino acids long. Germline values: CDR1 SGHDT, CDR2 YYEEEE. CDR3 bases: TGTGCCAGCAGCTTGTTCAGGGGACTATGGGGCTACACCTTC. It is translated as CASSLFRGLWGYTF.

CDR3 DNA sequence: TGTGCCAGCAGCTTAGGCGGGAGCGGCGAGCAGTACTTC. Its translation: CASSLGGSGEQYF. This chain connects TRBV7-9 to TRBJ2-7; TRBD2 matches at 7 bases. The CDR3 spans 13 residues. V was pared by 1 base and J by 6 bases, with 3 bases of the junction left unmatched. Per the germline V gene, CDR1 is SEHNR and CDR2 is FQNEAQ (reference sequence).

This clone was observed a single time. The gene calls are TRBV15 and TRBJ2-7, with D possibly TRBD1 on 7 matching bases. CDR3 length: 14 residues. Trimming took off 8 bases at V and 3 bases at J, with 17 bases between the two ends. CDR1 LNHNV and CDR2 YYDKDF come from the germline V gene (reference sequence). The CDR3 nucleotides are TGTGCCACCCAGGAGGGGGCAGACCGCTACGAGCAGTACTTC. Protein sequence: CATQEGADRYEQYF.

The chain has TRBV5-1 and TRBJ2-5, with TRBD1 matching over 9 bases. The J segment lost 5 bases and the V segment lost 3 bases, leaving 8 bases of the junction unmatched. Germline loops: CDR1 SGHRS, CDR2 YFSETQ. CDR3 size: 15 residues. The CDR3 sequence: CASSWRGQGIETQYF. In DNA, the CDR3 is TGCGCCAGCAGCTGGCGGGGACAGGGTATCGAGACCCAGTACTTC.

The chain recombines TRBV5-1 with TRBJ2-3; TRBD2 matches at 13 bases. CDR1 is SGHRS and CDR2 is YFSETQ in the germline V gene. J was trimmed by 2 bases and V by 4 bases; bases with no gene match: 13. CDR3 length: 19 amino acids. The CDR3 loop is CASSLRTSGSGGYTDTQYF. CDR3 in DNA: TGCGCCAGCAGCCTGAGGACTAGCGGGAGTGGGGGGTACACAGATACGCAGTATTTT.

J is TRBJ1-1 and V is TRBV11-1; the match to TRBD1 covers 7 bases. V shed 1 base, J shed 6 bases, and the junction held 8 bases outside the gene matches. Germline V gives CDR1 SGHAT, CDR2 FQDESV (reference sequence). This CDR3 spans 15 amino acids. The CDR3 coding sequence is TGTGCCAGCAGCTTAGACAGGGGACGGGCCCCTGAAGCTTTCTTT. Translation: CASSLDRGRAPEAFF.

The chain employs TRBV19 and TRBJ2-1, with 10 nucleotides matching TRBD1. Trimming at V came to 4 bases and at J to 7 bases, leaving 7 bases not matched to a gene. Germline V gives CDR1 LNHDA, CDR2 SQIVND (reference sequence). The CDR3 consists of 15 residues. The CDR3: CASSKATGGRNEQFF. CDR3 in DNA: TGTGCCAGTAGTAAGGCGACAGGGGGCAGAAATGAGCAGTTCTTC.

The chain has TRBV19 and TRBJ1-2, with 11 bases that match TRBD1. Trimming took 3 bases from V and 4 from J; bases not matched to a gene: 1. In germline, CDR1 is LNHDA, CDR2 SQIVND (reference sequence). The CDR3 totals 14 residues. The CDR3 reads CASSIGTGGYGYTF. As DNA, the CDR3 is TGTGCCAGTAGTATTGGGACAGGGGGCTATGGCTACACCTTC.

The chain carries TRBV19 and TRBJ2-7; 10 nucleotides match TRBD2. The CDR3 spans 15 residues. V lost 4 bases to trimming and J lost 0 bases; unmatched junction nucleotides: 3. Germline CDR1 and CDR2: LNHDA and SQIVND (reference sequence). CDR3 sequence reads: CASSTTSGYSYEQYF. The CDR3 DNA follows: TGTGCCAGTAGTACGACTAGCGGGTACTCCTACGAGCAGTACTTC.

The chain joins TRBV2 to TRBJ1-2; TRBD1 is a possible D gene (6 bases). Trimming left V 4 bases short and J 8 bases short, with 17 bases between. Per the germline V gene, CDR1 is SNHLY and CDR2 is FYNNEI. The CDR3 has 14 amino acids. CDR3 region: CASSARTAVRGYTF. CDR3 in DNA: TGTGCCAGCAGTGCCCGGACAGCCGTGAGGGGCTACACCTTC.

V is TRBV3-1 (or the pseudogene TRBV3-2) and J is TRBJ1-4; 8 nucleotides match TRBD1. Germline values: CDR1 LGHDT, CDR2 YNNKEL (reference sequence). This CDR3 is 15 amino acids long. V trimming: 4 bases; J trimming: 8 bases; junction bases outside the gene matches: 9. The CDR3 reads CASSRADREWEKLFF. CDR3 coding DNA: TGTGCCAGCAGCCGGGCGGACAGGGAGTGGGAAAAACTGTTTTTT.